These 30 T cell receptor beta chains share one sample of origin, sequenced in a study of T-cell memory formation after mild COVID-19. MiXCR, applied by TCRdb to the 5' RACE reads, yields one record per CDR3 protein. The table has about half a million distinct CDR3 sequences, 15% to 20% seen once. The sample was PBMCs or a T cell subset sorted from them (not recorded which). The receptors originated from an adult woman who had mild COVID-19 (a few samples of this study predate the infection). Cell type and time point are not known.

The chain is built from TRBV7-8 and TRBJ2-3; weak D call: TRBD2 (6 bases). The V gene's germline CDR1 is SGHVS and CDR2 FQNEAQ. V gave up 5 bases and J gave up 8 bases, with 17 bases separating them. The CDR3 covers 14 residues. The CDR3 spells CASSTRLERGTQYF. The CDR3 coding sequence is TGTGCCAGCAGCACCCGACTAGAACGGGGTACGCAGTATTTT.

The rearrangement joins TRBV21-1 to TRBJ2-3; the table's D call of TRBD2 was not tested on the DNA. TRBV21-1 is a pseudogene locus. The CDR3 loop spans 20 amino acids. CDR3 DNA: TGTGCCAGCAGCAAAGGAGGAACTAGCGGGGGGCCCGCTAGCACAGATACGCAGTATTTT. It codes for CASSKGGTSGGPASTDTQYF.

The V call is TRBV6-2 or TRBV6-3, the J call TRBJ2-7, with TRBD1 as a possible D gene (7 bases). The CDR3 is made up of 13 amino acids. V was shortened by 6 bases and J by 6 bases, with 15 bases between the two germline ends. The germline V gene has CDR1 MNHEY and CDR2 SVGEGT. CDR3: CASRLSQGGEQYF. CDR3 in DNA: TGTGCCAGCAGACTCTCTCAGGGGGGCGAGCAGTACTTC.

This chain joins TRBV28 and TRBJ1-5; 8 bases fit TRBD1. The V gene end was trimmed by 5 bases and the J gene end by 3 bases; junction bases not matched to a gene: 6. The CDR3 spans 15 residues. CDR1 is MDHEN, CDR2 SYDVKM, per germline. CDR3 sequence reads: CASSEQGALNQPQHF. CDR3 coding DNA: TGTGCCAGCAGTGAGCAGGGGGCCCTCAATCAGCCCCAGCATTTT.

The CDR3 region has the DNA TGTGCCAGCAGTGAAGAGCAGCCCCAGCATTTT. This translates into CASSEEQPQHF. This chain connects TRBV6-1 to TRBJ1-5; D is unclear. The CDR3 is made up of 11 amino acids. V lost 1 base to trimming and J lost 7 bases, with 2 bases between them. In germline, CDR1 is MNHNS, CDR2 SASEGT.

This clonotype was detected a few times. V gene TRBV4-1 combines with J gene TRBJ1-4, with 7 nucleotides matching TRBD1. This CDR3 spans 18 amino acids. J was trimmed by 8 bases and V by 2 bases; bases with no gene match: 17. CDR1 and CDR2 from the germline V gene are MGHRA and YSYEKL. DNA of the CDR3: TGCGCCAGCAGCCAATCATCTGGACAGGTTAGCCCCCGGGAAAAACTGTTTTTT. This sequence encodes CASSQSSGQVSPREKLFF.

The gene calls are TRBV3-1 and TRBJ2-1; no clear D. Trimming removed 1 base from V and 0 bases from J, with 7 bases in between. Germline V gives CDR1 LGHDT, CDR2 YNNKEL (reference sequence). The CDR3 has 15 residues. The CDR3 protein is CASSQGVGSYNEQFF. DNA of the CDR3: TGTGCCAGCAGCCAAGGGGTAGGCTCCTACAATGAGCAGTTCTTC.

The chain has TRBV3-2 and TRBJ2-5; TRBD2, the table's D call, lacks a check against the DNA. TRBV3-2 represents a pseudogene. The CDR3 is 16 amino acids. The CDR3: CASSQENPGRDQTQYF. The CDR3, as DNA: TGTGCCAGCAGCCAAGAGAACCCTGGGAGGGATCAGACCCAGTACTTC.

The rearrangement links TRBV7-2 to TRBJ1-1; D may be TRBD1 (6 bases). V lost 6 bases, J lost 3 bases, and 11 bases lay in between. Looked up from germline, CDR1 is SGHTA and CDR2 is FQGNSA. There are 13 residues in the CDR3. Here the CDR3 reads CASSPQGYTEAFF. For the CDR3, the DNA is TGTGCCAGCAGTCCACAGGGCTACACTGAAGCTTTCTTT.

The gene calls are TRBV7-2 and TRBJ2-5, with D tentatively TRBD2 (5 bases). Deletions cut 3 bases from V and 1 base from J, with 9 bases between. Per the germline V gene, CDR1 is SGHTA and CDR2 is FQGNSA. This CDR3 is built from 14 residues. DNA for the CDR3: TGTGCCAGCAGCTTCGGGGAGCCCCAAGAGACCCAGTACTTC. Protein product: CASSFGEPQETQYF.

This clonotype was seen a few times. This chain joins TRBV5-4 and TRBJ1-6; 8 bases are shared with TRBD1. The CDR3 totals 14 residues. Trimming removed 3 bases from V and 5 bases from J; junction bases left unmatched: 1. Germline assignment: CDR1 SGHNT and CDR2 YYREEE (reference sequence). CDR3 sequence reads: CASSSTGDNSPLHF. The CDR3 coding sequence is TGTGCCAGCAGCTCGACAGGGGATAATTCACCCCTCCACTTT.

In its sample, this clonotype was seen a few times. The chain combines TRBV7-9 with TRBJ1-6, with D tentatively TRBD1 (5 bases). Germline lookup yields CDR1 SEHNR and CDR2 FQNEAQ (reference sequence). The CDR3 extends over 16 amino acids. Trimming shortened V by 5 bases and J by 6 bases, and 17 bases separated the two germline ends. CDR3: CASSPLGEITNSPLHF. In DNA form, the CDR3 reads TGTGCCAGCAGCCCTCTGGGGGAGATCACTAATTCACCCCTCCACTTT.

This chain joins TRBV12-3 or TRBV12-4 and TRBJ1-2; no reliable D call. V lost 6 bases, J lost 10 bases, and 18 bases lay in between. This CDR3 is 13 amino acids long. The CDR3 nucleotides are TGTGCCAGCAGCGGCGACCCGGGCCACCTCTACACCTTC. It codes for CASSGDPGHLYTF.

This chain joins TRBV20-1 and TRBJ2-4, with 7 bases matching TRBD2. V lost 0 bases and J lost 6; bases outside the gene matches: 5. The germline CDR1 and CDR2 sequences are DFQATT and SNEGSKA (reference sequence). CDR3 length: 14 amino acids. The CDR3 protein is CSARDRTRGNIQYF. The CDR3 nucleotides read TGCAGTGCTAGAGACCGGACTAGGGGAAACATTCAGTACTTC.

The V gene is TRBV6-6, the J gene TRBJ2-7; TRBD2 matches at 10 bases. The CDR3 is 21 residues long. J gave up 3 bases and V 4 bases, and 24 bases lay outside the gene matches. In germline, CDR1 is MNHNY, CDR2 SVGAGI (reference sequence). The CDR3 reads CASSFDLSTGTSVFGGYEQYF. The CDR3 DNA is TGTGCCAGCAGTTTCGACCTAAGCACCGGGACTAGCGTGTTCGGCGGCTACGAGCAGTACTTC.

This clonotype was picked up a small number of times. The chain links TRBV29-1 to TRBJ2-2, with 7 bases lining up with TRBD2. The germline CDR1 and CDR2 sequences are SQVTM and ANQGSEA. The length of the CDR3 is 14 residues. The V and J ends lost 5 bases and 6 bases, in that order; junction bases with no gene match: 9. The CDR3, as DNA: TGCAGCGTTCCCGGATCGGGGGGATCCGGGGAGCTGTTTTTT. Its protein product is CSVPGSGGSGELFF.

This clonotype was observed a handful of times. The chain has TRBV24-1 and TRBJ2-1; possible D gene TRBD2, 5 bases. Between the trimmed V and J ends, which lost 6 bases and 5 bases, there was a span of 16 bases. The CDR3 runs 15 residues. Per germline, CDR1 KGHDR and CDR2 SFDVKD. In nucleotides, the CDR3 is TGTGCCACCAGTTTGAGAGAGGGAAGGAACAATGAGCAGTTCTTC. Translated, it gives CATSLREGRNNEQFF.

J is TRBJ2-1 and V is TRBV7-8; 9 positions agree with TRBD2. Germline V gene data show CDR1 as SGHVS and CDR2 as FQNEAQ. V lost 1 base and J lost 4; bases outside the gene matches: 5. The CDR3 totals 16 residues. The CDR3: CASSLVVAGVYNEQFF. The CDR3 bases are TGTGCCAGCAGCTTAGTGGTAGCGGGAGTATACAATGAGCAGTTCTTC.

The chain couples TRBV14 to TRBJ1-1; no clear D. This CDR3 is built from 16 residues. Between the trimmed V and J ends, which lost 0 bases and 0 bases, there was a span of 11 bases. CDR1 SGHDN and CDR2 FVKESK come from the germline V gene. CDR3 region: CASSQEFNTLNTEAFF. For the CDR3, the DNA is TGTGCCAGCAGCCAAGAGTTTAACACCCTGAACACTGAAGCTTTCTTT.

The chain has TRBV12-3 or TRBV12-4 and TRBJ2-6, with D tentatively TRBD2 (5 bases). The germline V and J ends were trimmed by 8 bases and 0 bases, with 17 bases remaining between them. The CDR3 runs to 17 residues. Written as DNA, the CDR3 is TGTGCCAGCGGAAGAGGGCGGCTCTTCTCTGGGGCCAACGTCCTGACTTTC. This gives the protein CASGRGRLFSGANVLTF.

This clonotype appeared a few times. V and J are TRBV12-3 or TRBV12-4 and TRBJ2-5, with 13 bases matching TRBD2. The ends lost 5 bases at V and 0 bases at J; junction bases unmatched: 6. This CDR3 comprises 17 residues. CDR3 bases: TGTGCCAGCAGTCCGCACGGACTAGCGGGGGACCAAGAGACCCAGTACTTC. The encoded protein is CASSPHGLAGDQETQYF.

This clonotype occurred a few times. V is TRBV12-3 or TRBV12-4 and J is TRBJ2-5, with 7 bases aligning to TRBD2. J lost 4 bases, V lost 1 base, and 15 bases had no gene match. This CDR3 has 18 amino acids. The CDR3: CASSLGVLGLVIRETQYF. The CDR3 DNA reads TGTGCCAGCAGTTTAGGGGTGCTAGGACTAGTAATTCGAGAGACCCAGTACTTC.

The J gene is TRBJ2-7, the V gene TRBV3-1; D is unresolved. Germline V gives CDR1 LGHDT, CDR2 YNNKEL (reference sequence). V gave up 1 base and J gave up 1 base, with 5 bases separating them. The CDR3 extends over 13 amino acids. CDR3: CASSQVQSYEQYF. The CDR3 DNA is TGTGCCAGCAGCCAAGTACAGTCCTACGAGCAGTACTTC.

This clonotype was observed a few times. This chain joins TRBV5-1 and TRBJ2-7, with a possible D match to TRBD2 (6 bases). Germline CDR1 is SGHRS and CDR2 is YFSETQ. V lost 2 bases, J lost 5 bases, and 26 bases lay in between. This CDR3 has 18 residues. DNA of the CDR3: TGCGCCAGCAGCTTCCTCATGGCCGGGGGTCATCGGGTCCACGAGCAGTACTTC. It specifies CASSFLMAGGHRVHEQYF.

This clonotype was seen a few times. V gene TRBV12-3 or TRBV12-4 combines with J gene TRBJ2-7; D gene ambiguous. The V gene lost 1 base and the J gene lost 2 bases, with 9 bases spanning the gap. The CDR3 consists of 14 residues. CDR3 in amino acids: CASSLGAGTYEQYF. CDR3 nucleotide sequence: TGTGCCAGCAGTTTAGGAGCAGGTACCTACGAGCAGTACTTC.

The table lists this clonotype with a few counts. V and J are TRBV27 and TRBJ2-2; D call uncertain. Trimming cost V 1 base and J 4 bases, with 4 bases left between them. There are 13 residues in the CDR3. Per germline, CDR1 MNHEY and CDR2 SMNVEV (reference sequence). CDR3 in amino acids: CASSLYLTGELFF. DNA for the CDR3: TGTGCCAGCAGTTTATATCTCACCGGGGAGCTGTTTTTT.

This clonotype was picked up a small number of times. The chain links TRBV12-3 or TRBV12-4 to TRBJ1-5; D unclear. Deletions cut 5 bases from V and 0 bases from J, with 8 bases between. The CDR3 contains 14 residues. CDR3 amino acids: CASSQHNSNQPQHF. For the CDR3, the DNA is TGTGCCAGCAGTCAACATAATAGCAATCAGCCCCAGCATTTT.

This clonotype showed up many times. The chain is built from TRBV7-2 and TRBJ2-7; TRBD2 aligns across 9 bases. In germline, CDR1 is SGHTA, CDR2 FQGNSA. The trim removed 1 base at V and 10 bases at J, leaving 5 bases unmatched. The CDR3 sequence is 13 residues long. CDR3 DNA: TGTGCCAGCAGCTTAGTTGGCGGGAGGGTACAGTACTTC. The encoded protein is CASSLVGGRVQYF.

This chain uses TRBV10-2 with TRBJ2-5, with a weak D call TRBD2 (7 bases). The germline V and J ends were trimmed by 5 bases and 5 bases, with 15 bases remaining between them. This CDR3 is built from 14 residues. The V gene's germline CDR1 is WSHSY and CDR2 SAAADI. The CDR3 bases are TGCGCCAGCAGTCCCGGGGGGCGCGGCGAGACCCAGTACTTC. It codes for CASSPGGRGETQYF.

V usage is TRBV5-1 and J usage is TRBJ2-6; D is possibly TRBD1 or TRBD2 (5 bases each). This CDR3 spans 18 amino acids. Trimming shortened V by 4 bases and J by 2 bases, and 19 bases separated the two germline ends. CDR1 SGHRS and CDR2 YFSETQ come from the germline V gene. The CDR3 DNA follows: TGCGCCAGCAGCCAAGACGGCCGAGGGGTTACTGGGGCCAACGTCCTGACTTTC. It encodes CASSQDGRGVTGANVLTF.